Each of the 20 T cell receptor beta chains below was sequenced from the same sample in a study of T-cell reconstitution after alpha-beta-depleted transplantation in children. The library targeted TCRbeta and was prepared with unique molecular identifiers. One entry per CDR3 protein results from TCRdb running MiXCR on the PCR reads. The sample records a few hundred thousand distinct CDR3 sequences, under 30% being singletons. The material sequenced was PBMCs, mostly from graft donor cells, taken 360 days after TCRalphabeta/CD19-depleted stem cell transplant. Receptors originate from a female patient aged 2-10 years who had a stem cell transplant for congenital amegakaryocytic thrombocytopenia, so the T cells may come from the graft donor.

The chain is built from TRBV20-1 and TRBJ2-7, with TRBD1 matching over 10 bases. CDR3 length: 15 residues. Germline CDR1 reads DFQATT; CDR2 reads SNEGSKA (reference sequence). Germline trimming cut 6 bases from V and 4 bases from J; bases unmatched to any gene: 12. The CDR3 sequence is CSATPTGGISYEQYF. The CDR3 DNA is TGCAGTGCCACACCGACAGGGGGCATTTCATACGAGCAGTACTTC.

A few counts support this clonotype. The chain combines TRBV9 with TRBJ2-3; possible D gene TRBD2, 5 bases. CDR3 length: 15 residues. The V end lost 0 bases, the J end lost 7 bases, and 15 bases lay between the germline ends. Germline V gene data show CDR1 as SGDLS and CDR2 as YYNGEE. The CDR3 DNA is TGTGCCAGCAGCGTAGTAGAAATCAGAGGGAATACGCAGTATTTT. It yields the protein CASSVVEIRGNTQYF. The full variable domain, rest sourced from reference TRBV9 and TRBJ2-3, is DSGVTQTPKHLITATGQRVTLRCSPRSGDLSVYWYQQSLDQGLQFLIQYYNGEERAKGNILERFSAQQFPDLHSELNLSSLELGDSALYFCASSVVEIRGNTQYFGPGTRLTVL.

V usage is TRBV20-1 and J usage is TRBJ2-7, with a possible D match to TRBD2 (6 bases). Looked up from germline, CDR1 is DFQATT and CDR2 is SNEGSKA (reference sequence). CDR3 length equals 13 residues. Between the trimmed V and J ends, which lost 4 bases and 5 bases, there was a span of 15 bases. As DNA, the CDR3 is TGCAGTGCTATGACCGGGAGTACCGACGAGCAGTACTTC. Its protein product is CSAMTGSTDEQYF.

This sequence joins TRBV5-1 and TRBJ2-7; possibly TRBD1 for D (6 bases). CDR3 length: 16 residues. Germline V gene data show CDR1 as SGHRS and CDR2 as YFSETQ. V was cut by 1 base and J by 0 bases, with 14 bases left in between. CDR3 protein: CASSLPQGQVSYEQYF. The CDR3 DNA follows: TGCGCCAGCAGCTTGCCGCAGGGGCAGGTCTCCTACGAGCAGTACTTC. The full variable domain, rest sourced from reference TRBV5-1 and TRBJ2-7, is KAGVTQTPRYLIKTRGQQVTLSCSPISGHRSVSWYQQTPGQGLQFLFEYFSETQRNKGNFPGRFSGRQFSNSRSEMNVSTLELGDSALYLCASSLPQGQVSYEQYFGPGTRLTVT.

This clonotype was seen a handful of times. V gene TRBV15 combines with J gene TRBJ2-7, with D possibly matching TRBD2 (5 bases). CDR1 is LNHNV, CDR2 YYDKDF, per germline (reference sequence). CDR3 length: 15 residues. V was cut by 5 bases and J by 0 bases, with 14 bases left in between. CDR3 nucleotides: TGTGCCACCAGCGCGCCTACGAGGGACTCCTACGAGCAGTACTTC. Encoded protein: CATSAPTRDSYEQYF.

The CDR3 protein is CASSQPWTDTYEQYF. The CDR3, as DNA: TGTGCCAGCAGTCAACCCTGGACGGACACCTACGAGCAGTACTTC. The rearrangement uses TRBV6-2 or TRBV6-3 and TRBJ2-7; possibly TRBD1 for D (5 bases). V was clipped by 5 bases and J by 2 bases, with 16 bases between them. This CDR3 contains 15 residues. Germline V gives CDR1 MNHEY, CDR2 SVGEGT.

The CDR3 DNA sequence: TGCAGTGCTAGAGGTCGGCTAGCGGGGACAAGAGCCTCATTGGAGACCCAGTACTTC. This translates into CSARGRLAGTRASLETQYF. The V gene is TRBV20-1, the J gene TRBJ2-5, with TRBD2 identical over 9 bases. From germline, CDR1 is DFQATT and CDR2 SNEGSKA (reference sequence). CDR3 length equals 19 residues. V trimming: 1 base; J trimming: 5 bases; junction bases outside the gene matches: 20.

The genes are TRBV6-1 and TRBJ2-1; no firm D call. Germline V CDR1 and CDR2: MNHNS, SASEGT. The V end was cut by 8 bases, the J end by 0 bases, with 11 bases between. The CDR3 totals 14 residues. The CDR3 sequence is CASQRDYSYNEQFF. Here the CDR3 DNA reads TGTGCCAGCCAGCGCGATTACTCCTACAATGAGCAGTTCTTC.

The chain links TRBV12-3 or TRBV12-4 to TRBJ1-6, with a tentative D call TRBD1 (5 bases). V lost 6 bases and J lost 9, with 15 bases in between. CDR3 length: 14 residues. The CDR3 sequence: CASSGTSPPSPLHF. Here the CDR3 DNA reads TGTGCCAGCAGCGGGACGTCCCCACCTTCACCCCTCCACTTT.

This chain links TRBV3-1 with TRBJ1-4, with a weak D call TRBD1 (6 bases). Germline assignment: CDR1 LGHDT and CDR2 YNNKEL (reference sequence). CDR3 length equals 13 residues. V was shortened by 5 bases and J by 7 bases, with 11 bases between the two germline ends. The CDR3 sequence is CASSFRDTEKLFF. In nucleotides, the CDR3 is TGTGCCAGCAGCTTCCGGGACACTGAAAAACTGTTTTTT.

This rearrangement joins TRBV29-1 to TRBJ2-2; 8 nucleotides align to TRBD2. The CDR3 has 13 residues. The germline V gene encodes CDR1 SQVTM and CDR2 ANQGSEA. V lost 7 bases, J lost 0 bases, and 1 base stayed unmatched. The CDR3 spells CSAAGANTGELFF. The CDR3 DNA follows: TGCAGCGCAGCGGGGGCGAACACCGGGGAGCTGTTTTTT.

The V gene is TRBV19, the J gene TRBJ2-5; TRBD2 aligns across 7 bases. The CDR3 is 15 amino acids. From germline, CDR1 is LNHDA and CDR2 SQIVND (reference sequence). The V and J ends lost 9 bases and 8 bases, in that order; junction bases with no gene match: 18. DNA of the CDR3: TGTGCCAGCTCTCAGTCCGGGACTACGACGGCTACCCAGTACTTC. Residues: CASSQSGTTTATQYF.

A single count supports this clonotype. The chain uses TRBV28 and TRBJ1-5; TRBD1 is a possible D gene (5 bases). V lost 1 base to trimming and J lost 2 bases, with 12 bases between them. The CDR3 has 16 residues. From germline, CDR1 is MDHEN and CDR2 SYDVKM. The CDR3 DNA is TGTGCCAGCAGTTTATCGGGGGTGTGGGGCAATCAGCCCCAGCATTTT. This gives the protein CASSLSGVWGNQPQHF.

This clonotype was seen a handful of times. The chain has TRBV24-1 and TRBJ2-2; D is possibly TRBD1 (5 bases). CDR1 and CDR2 from the germline V gene are KGHDR and SFDVKD. V lost 9 bases to trimming and J lost 1 base, with 11 bases between them. The CDR3 has 14 residues. DNA of the CDR3: TGTGCCACCGGCGGCCAGGGGAACACCGGGGAGCTGTTTTTT. Its protein product is CATGGQGNTGELFF.

This chain uses TRBV15 with TRBJ2-2, with TRBD1 identical over 7 bases. The CDR3 is made up of 15 amino acids. After removal of 1 base from V and 3 bases from J, the junction contained 2 bases not matched to a gene. The germline gives CDR1 LNHNV, CDR2 YYDKDF (reference sequence). The CDR3 bases are TGTGCCACCAGCAGAGGAGACAGGGACACCGGGGAGCTGTTTTTT. It yields the protein CATSRGDRDTGELFF.

This clonotype was detected only a few times. The chain links TRBV3-1 to TRBJ2-7; D is unclear. Germline-derived CDR1 and CDR2 are LGHDT and YNNKEL (reference sequence). The V end lost 3 bases, the J end lost 3 bases, and 15 bases lay between the germline ends. There are 15 residues in the CDR3. The CDR3 sequence: CASSQESRGYYEQYF. The CDR3 DNA is TGTGCCAGCAGCCAGGAATCGAGAGGATACTACGAGCAGTACTTC.

This clonotype was counted between two and nine times. V is TRBV20-1 and J is TRBJ1-1; D gene unclear. The germline V gene has CDR1 DFQATT and CDR2 SNEGSKA (reference sequence). V was pared by 2 bases and J by 0 bases, with 7 bases between. The CDR3 is made up of 13 amino acids. The CDR3 nucleotides are TGCAGTGCTAGACCCAGCTTGAACACTGAAGCTTTCTTT. Translating gives CSARPSLNTEAFF.

This clonotype was seen more than once but under ten times. This sequence joins TRBV5-1 and TRBJ2-2, with D hard to call. CDR3 length: 13 amino acids. The ends were cut back, 4 bases at V and 4 bases at J, with 8 bases in the middle. The germline V gene has CDR1 SGHRS and CDR2 YFSETQ. The CDR3 region is CASSPVFTGELFF. CDR3 coding DNA: TGCGCCAGCAGCCCGGTATTCACCGGGGAGCTGTTTTTT.

This clonotype was seen a handful of times. The chain uses TRBV30 and TRBJ2-7; 7 nucleotides align to TRBD1. There are 11 residues in the CDR3. With 4 bases clipped from V and 6 bases from J, the junction kept 3 bases outside the gene matches. Per the germline V gene, CDR1 is GTSNPN and CDR2 is SVGIG (reference sequence). The CDR3 region has the DNA TGTGCCTGGACTTACAGGGGCGAGCAGTACTTC. Protein product: CAWTYRGEQYF.

The rearrangement joins TRBV28 to TRBJ2-7; D is undetermined. Germline CDR1 and CDR2: MDHEN and SYDVKM. The CDR3 sequence is 15 residues long. V was shortened by 1 base and J by 3 bases, with 13 bases between the two germline ends. The CDR3: CASSLSSGYNYEQYF. The CDR3 nucleotides read TGTGCCAGCAGTTTATCTTCCGGATACAACTACGAGCAGTACTTC. Complete variable domain (other parts from reference TRBV28 and TRBJ2-7): DVKVTQSSRYLVKRTGEKVFLECVQDMDHENMFWYRQDPGLGLRLIYFSYDVKMKEKGDIPEGYSVSREKKERFSLILESASTNQTSMYLCASSLSSGYNYEQYFGPGTRLTVT.